This is a list of T cell receptor beta chains from one sample in a study of cytomegalovirus exposure and HLA in healthy donors. Sequencing was performed with immunoSEQ multiplex PCR; in TCRdb, only in-frame clones are kept and a portion is missing. The data contain some 120,000 clones, less than 80% of them singletons. The sample taken for sequencing was PBMCs. The receptors shown here come from a man aged 50 to 59 in good health and CMV-seronegative. CDR3s include the opening cysteine and the closing phenylalanine or tryptophan. Fields, in order: J gene, D gene, clone size, V gene, CDR3 protein, CDR3 DNA. The D gene is left open where the match is weak. The size field is filled for only some rows; it gives once, few, many or a size class.

j_gene: TRBJ1-4; d_gene: TRBD1; abundance: few; v_gene: TRBV6-6; CDR3aa: CASRNGQGSRKLFF; CDR3nt: TGTGCCAGCAGAAACGGACAGGGATCGAGGAAACTGTTTTTT
j_gene: TRBJ2-1; d_gene: TRBD2; abundance: few; v_gene: TRBV5-1; CDR3aa: CASSPGLAGDEQFF; CDR3nt: TGCGCCAGCAGCCCCGGACTAGCGGGCGATGAGCAGTTCTTC
j_gene: TRBJ2-5; d_gene: TRBD2; abundance: -; v_gene: TRBV7-6; CDR3aa: CASSLARGGGPGETQYF; CDR3nt: TGTGCCAGCAGCTTAGCCCGCGGCGGGGGTCCAGGAGAGACCCAGTACTTC
j_gene: TRBJ2-3; d_gene: -; abundance: -; v_gene: TRBV2; CDR3aa: CASSGDFTDTQYF; CDR3nt: TGTGCCAGCAGTGGGGACTTCACAGATACGCAGTATTTT
j_gene: TRBJ2-6; d_gene: -; abundance: medium-sized; v_gene: TRBV27; CDR3aa: CASSFGQGANVLTF; CDR3nt: TGTGCCAGCAGTTTTGGACAGGGGGCCAACGTCCTGACTTTC
j_gene: TRBJ1-5; d_gene: TRBD1; abundance: few; v_gene: TRBV10-3; CDR3aa: CAISDRDRGQPQHF; CDR3nt: TGTGCCATCAGTGACCGGGACAGGGGACAGCCCCAGCATTTT
j_gene: TRBJ2-5; d_gene: -; abundance: -; v_gene: TRBV28; CDR3aa: CASSFDGGGGETQYF; CDR3nt: TGTGCCAGCAGTTTTGATGGCGGGGGCGGGGAGACCCAGTACTTC
j_gene: TRBJ2-7; d_gene: TRBD1; abundance: -; v_gene: TRBV7-8; CDR3aa: CASSLVQGADYEQYF; CDR3nt: TGTGCCAGCAGCTTAGTTCAGGGGGCGGACTACGAGCAGTACTTC
j_gene: TRBJ2-7; d_gene: -; abundance: -; v_gene: TRBV5-5; CDR3aa: CASSLESTSYEQYF; CDR3nt: TGTGCCAGCAGCTTGGAGTCGACTAGCTACGAGCAGTACTTC
j_gene: TRBJ1-6; d_gene: -; abundance: once; v_gene: TRBV4-3; CDR3aa: CASSHMRTADPLHF; CDR3nt: TGCGCCAGCAGCCACATGCGGACAGCCGATCCCCTCCACTTT
j_gene: TRBJ2-5; d_gene: -; abundance: -; v_gene: TRBV29-1; CDR3aa: CSVRRSQETQYF; CDR3nt: TGCAGCGTACGTCGCAGCCAAGAGACCCAGTACTTC
j_gene: TRBJ1-5; d_gene: -; abundance: -; v_gene: TRBV6-6; CDR3aa: CASSYGWPRGQPQHF; CDR3nt: TGTGCCAGCAGTTACGGGTGGCCCCGGGGTCAGCCCCAGCATTTT
j_gene: TRBJ2-4; d_gene: TRBD1; abundance: few; v_gene: TRBV4-1; CDR3aa: CASSQGRQGGKAKNIQYF; CDR3nt: TGCGCCAGCAGCCAAGGCCGACAGGGGGGGAAAGCCAAAAACATTCAGTACTTC
j_gene: TRBJ1-5; d_gene: -; abundance: -; v_gene: TRBV18; CDR3aa: CASSPTRTAYSNQPQHF; CDR3nt: TGTGCCAGCTCCCCTACCCGGACAGCATATAGCAATCAGCCCCAGCATTTT
j_gene: TRBJ1-2; d_gene: -; abundance: -; v_gene: TRBV5-5; CDR3aa: CASSLEAGRNYGYTF; CDR3nt: TGTGCCAGCAGCTTGGAAGCAGGGCGAAACTATGGCTACACCTTC
j_gene: TRBJ2-1; d_gene: TRBD1; abundance: -; v_gene: TRBV7-2; CDR3aa: CASSLVRGTGSYNEQFF; CDR3nt: TGTGCCAGCAGCTTAGTGAGGGGGACAGGCTCCTACAATGAGCAGTTCTTC
j_gene: TRBJ2-1; d_gene: -; abundance: -; v_gene: TRBV5-6; CDR3aa: CASSLYRLARNEQFF; CDR3nt: TGTGCCAGCAGCTTGTATCGTCTAGCAAGGAATGAGCAGTTCTTC
j_gene: TRBJ2-1; d_gene: TRBD2; abundance: -; v_gene: TRBV10-3; CDR3aa: CAISESGEGRNEQFF; CDR3nt: TGTGCCATCAGTGAGTCGGGGGAGGGACGCAATGAGCAGTTCTTC
j_gene: TRBJ1-4; d_gene: TRBD1; abundance: few; v_gene: TRBV5-1; CDR3aa: CASSLDGTGNEKLFF; CDR3nt: TGCGCCAGCAGCTTGGATGGGACAGGGAATGAAAAACTGTTTTTT
j_gene: TRBJ2-1; d_gene: TRBD2; abundance: few; v_gene: TRBV4-1; CDR3aa: CASSPGLASEQFF; CDR3nt: TGCGCCAGCAGCCCAGGACTAGCGTCTGAGCAGTTCTTC
j_gene: TRBJ1-6; d_gene: -; abundance: few; v_gene: TRBV27; CDR3aa: CASSLSNGKHSPLHF; CDR3nt: TGTGCCAGCAGTTTATCGAACGGGAAGCATTCACCCCTCCACTTT
j_gene: TRBJ2-7; d_gene: -; abundance: few; v_gene: TRBV5-4; CDR3aa: CASSQLGYEQYF; CDR3nt: TGTGCCAGCAGCCAGCTAGGCTACGAGCAGTACTTC
j_gene: TRBJ1-1; d_gene: -; abundance: -; v_gene: TRBV7-6; CDR3aa: CASSLEDRLNTEAFF; CDR3nt: TGTGCCAGCAGCTTAGAGGACAGACTGAACACTGAAGCTTTCTTT
j_gene: TRBJ1-5; d_gene: -; abundance: -; v_gene: TRBV10-1; CDR3aa: CASSEGAAGAQHF; CDR3nt: TGCGCCAGCAGTGAAGGCGCTGCAGGGGCCCAGCATTTT
j_gene: TRBJ2-2; d_gene: TRBD2; abundance: -; v_gene: TRBV28; CDR3aa: CASSFSRGGPGTGELFF; CDR3nt: TGTGCCAGCAGTTTCTCCCGCGGGGGGCCGGGCACCGGGGAGCTGTTTTTT
j_gene: TRBJ1-2; d_gene: -; abundance: -; v_gene: TRBV5-6; CDR3aa: CASSLGQYNYGYTF; CDR3nt: TGTGCCAGCAGCTTGGGACAGTACAACTATGGCTACACCTTC
j_gene: TRBJ2-7; d_gene: -; abundance: -; v_gene: TRBV7-2; CDR3aa: CASSPEHGDSYEQYF; CDR3nt: TGTGCCAGCAGCCCGGAGCACGGGGATTCCTACGAGCAGTACTTC
j_gene: TRBJ2-3; d_gene: TRBD2; abundance: -; v_gene: TRBV13; CDR3aa: CASSSEPTSGGAYTQYF; CDR3nt: TGTGCCAGCAGCTCGGAACCGACTAGCGGGGGGGCTTATACGCAGTATTTT
j_gene: TRBJ1-1; d_gene: -; abundance: once; v_gene: TRBV5-1; CDR3aa: CASSLELNTEAFF; CDR3nt: TGCGCCAGCAGCCTTGAGTTAAACACTGAAGCTTTCTTT
j_gene: TRBJ1-2; d_gene: -; abundance: -; v_gene: TRBV6-5; CDR3aa: CASSYGVSRYGYTF; CDR3nt: TGTGCCAGCAGTTACGGTGTGAGCCGCTATGGCTACACCTTC
j_gene: TRBJ1-6; d_gene: -; abundance: -; v_gene: TRBV5-8; CDR3aa: CASSLESSPLHF; CDR3nt: TGTGCCAGCAGCTTGGAGAGTTCACCCCTCCACTTT
j_gene: TRBJ2-5; d_gene: TRBD1; abundance: -; v_gene: TRBV11-2; CDR3aa: CASSLGGGRGETQYF; CDR3nt: TGTGCCAGCAGCTTAGGAGGGGGCAGGGGAGAGACCCAGTACTTC
j_gene: TRBJ2-3; d_gene: TRBD2; abundance: -; v_gene: TRBV6-4; CDR3aa: CASSVAGGQSDTQYF; CDR3nt: TGTGCCAGCAGTGTAGCGGGGGGCCAATCAGATACGCAGTATTTT
j_gene: TRBJ2-7; d_gene: TRBD2; abundance: -; v_gene: TRBV19; CDR3aa: CASSTERGGLEQYF; CDR3nt: TGTGCCAGTAGTACAGAGCGGGGGGGCCTCGAGCAGTACTTC
j_gene: TRBJ1-1; d_gene: -; abundance: -; v_gene: TRBV18; CDR3aa: CASSPPQRLLNTEAFF; CDR3nt: TGTGCCAGCTCACCGCCACAACGACTTCTGAACACTGAAGCTTTCTTT
j_gene: TRBJ2-3; d_gene: -; abundance: -; v_gene: TRBV7-2; CDR3aa: CASSPPGLRTDTQYF; CDR3nt: TGTGCCAGCAGCCCGCCGGGACTCCGCACAGATACGCAGTATTTT